The 18 T cell receptor beta chains below were found in one sample sequenced in a study of T-cell reconstitution after alpha-beta-depleted transplantation in children. As it was prepared, the TCRbeta library received unique molecular identifiers. TCRdb reprocessed the PCR reads via MiXCR and lists one record per CDR3 protein. This table has fewer than 550,000 distinct CDR3 sequences, 8% to 11% appearing once. Sequenced here: PBMCs, sampled before TCRalphabeta/CD19-depleted stem cell transplant. The source is a child between 2 and 9 years old with inherited bone marrow failure, due to receive a stem cell transplant.

This clonotype was seen many times. The rearrangement uses TRBV5-6 and TRBJ1-2, with 10 bases lining up with TRBD1. CDR1 is SGHDT and CDR2 is YYEEEE in the germline V gene. V gave up 1 base and J gave up 4 bases; unmatched junction bases: 7. This CDR3 has 16 amino acids. The CDR3 region is CASSLLRQGASYGYTF. In DNA, the CDR3 is TGTGCCAGCAGCTTGCTGCGACAGGGGGCGAGCTATGGCTACACCTTC.

This clonotype was seen at least ten times. The J gene is TRBJ2-7, the V gene TRBV12-3 or TRBV12-4; D is uncertain. There are 16 residues in the CDR3. The V end was cut by 1 base, the J end by 2 bases, with 15 bases between. CDR3 DNA sequence: TGTGCCAGCAGTTTAGGGCTTCAGGAAACTCCCTACGAGCAGTACTTC. Translated, it gives CASSLGLQETPYEQYF.

This rearrangement joins TRBV4-2 to TRBJ2-1, with 14 bases fitting TRBD2. Germline CDR1 reads LGHNA; CDR2 reads YNFKEQ. Unmatched junction bases numbered 5, after V lost 1 base and J lost 0 bases. The CDR3 has 19 residues. The CDR3 DNA sequence: TGTGCCAGCAGCCAAGTTTGGACTAGCGGGAGGAGCTCCTACAATGAGCAGTTCTTC. Residues: CASSQVWTSGRSSYNEQFF.

Concerning this clonotype: With a much larger clone just one base away, this may be a read error. The chain employs TRBV12-3 or TRBV12-4 and TRBJ2-2; D is undetermined. The CDR3 loop spans 14 amino acids. Trimming left V 3 bases short and J 4 bases short, with 9 bases between. This CDR3 reads CASSFFIATGELFF. The CDR3 coding sequence is TGTGCCAGCAGTTTTTTCATTGCCACCGGGGAGCTGTTTTTT.

In its sample, this clonotype was seen a few times. V usage is TRBV11-2 and J usage is TRBJ2-2; D is ambiguous. Germline CDR1 and CDR2: SGHAT and FQNNGV. This CDR3 is built from 15 residues. V was cut by 7 bases and J by 0 bases, with 12 bases left in between. The CDR3 spells CASKELVANTGELFF. The CDR3 DNA reads TGTGCCAGCAAAGAGCTAGTGGCGAACACCGGGGAGCTGTTTTTT.

The V gene is TRBV6-5, the J gene TRBJ1-2, with 7 bases lining up with TRBD1. The ends lost 6 bases at V and 0 bases at J; junction bases unmatched: 13. From germline, CDR1 is MNHEY and CDR2 SVGAGI. The CDR3 has 17 amino acids. The CDR3 sequence: CASSLHLGGRANYGYTF. As DNA, the CDR3 is TGTGCCAGCAGCCTACACCTAGGGGGCCGGGCTAACTATGGCTACACCTTC.

This clonotype showed up many times. The V and J genes are TRBV10-3 and TRBJ2-7; no clear D. Germline lookup yields CDR1 ENHRY and CDR2 SYGVKD. The germline V and J ends were trimmed by 0 bases and 4 bases, with 13 bases remaining between them. CDR3 length: 15 residues. For the CDR3, the DNA is TGTGCCATCAGTGAGTCCGGAGAAGGTGGGTACGAGCAGTACTTC. It specifies CAISESGEGGYEQYF.

The rearrangement joins TRBV19 to TRBJ2-7, with D hard to call. This CDR3 is 14 amino acids long. Germline CDR1 is LNHDA and CDR2 is SQIVND (reference sequence). The ends were cut back, 5 bases at V and 0 bases at J, with 11 bases in the middle. Here the CDR3 DNA reads TGTGCCAGTAGTGGGGTAAGCTACTCCTACGAGCAGTACTTC. It yields the protein CASSGVSYSYEQYF.

This clonotype was recorded at least ten times. The chain combines TRBV4-1 with TRBJ1-3, with 9 nucleotides matching TRBD1. Trimming took 3 bases from V and 4 from J; bases not matched to a gene: 7. Germline V gives CDR1 MGHRA, CDR2 YSYEKL. The CDR3 consists of 16 residues. CDR3 in amino acids: CASSQEQGAEGNTIYF. CDR3 coding DNA: TGCGCCAGCAGCCAGGAACAGGGGGCTGAGGGAAACACCATATATTTT.

The J gene is TRBJ1-2, the V gene TRBV6-1, with D perhaps matching TRBD1 (5 bases). This CDR3 has 15 amino acids. Germline V gene data show CDR1 as MNHNS and CDR2 as SASEGT. The V end lost 0 bases, the J end lost 2 bases, and 10 bases lay between the germline ends. The CDR3 sequence: CASSEALTGNYGYTF. The CDR3 DNA follows: TGTGCCAGCAGTGAAGCCCTCACAGGAAACTATGGCTACACCTTC.

In its sample, this clonotype was seen many times. This chain connects TRBV6-5 to TRBJ2-7, with 8 positions matching TRBD1. Unmatched junction bases numbered 5, after V lost 6 bases and J lost 4 bases. The CDR3 consists of 13 residues. The germline CDR1 and CDR2 sequences are MNHEY and SVGAGI. CDR3 amino acids: CASSYDRGYEQYF. The CDR3 DNA reads TGTGCCAGCAGCTACGACAGGGGATACGAGCAGTACTTC.

This clonotype was detected ten times or more. V gene TRBV15 combines with J gene TRBJ2-2; 9 positions agree with TRBD2. The CDR3 extends over 13 amino acids. Germline lookup yields CDR1 LNHNV and CDR2 YYDKDF (reference sequence). Trimming at V came to 8 bases and at J to 3 bases, leaving 1 base not matched to a gene. This CDR3 is CATAGGYTGELFF. The DNA of the CDR3 is TGTGCCACCGCGGGAGGGTACACCGGGGAGCTGTTTTTT. Full variable domain (missing parts from reference TRBV15 and TRBJ2-2): DAMVIQNPRYQVTQFGKPVTLSCSQTLNHNVMYWYQQKSSQAPKLLFHYYDKDFNNEADTPDNFQSRRPNTSFCFLDIRSPGLGDTAMYLCATAGGYTGELFFGEGSRLTVL.

In its sample, this clonotype was seen many times. The CDR3: CASSGPTGGGNIQYF. CDR3 DNA: TGTGCCAGCAGCGGCCCGACAGGGGGTGGAAACATTCAGTACTTC. The chain combines TRBV2 with TRBJ2-4; 9 bases are a match to TRBD1. V lost 6 bases, J lost 6 bases, and 9 bases stayed unmatched. The CDR3 is made up of 15 amino acids. From germline, CDR1 is SNHLY and CDR2 FYNNEI. The complete variable domain, with remaining parts taken from reference TRBV2 and TRBJ2-4, reads EPEVTQTPSHQVTQMGQEVILRCVPISNHLYFYWYRQILGQKVEFLVSFYNNEISEKSEIFDDQFSVERPDGSNFTLKIRSTKLEDSAMYFCASSGPTGGGNIQYFGAGTRLSVL.

This clonotype was seen repeatedly, ten times or more. The chain combines TRBV27 with TRBJ2-7; D perhaps matches TRBD2 (7 bases). Per germline, CDR1 MNHEY and CDR2 SMNVEV (reference sequence). V gave up 2 bases and J gave up 5 bases, with 13 bases separating them. The CDR3 spans 14 residues. The DNA of the CDR3 is TGTGCCAGCAGTTTAATAGGGGGGAGGGACGAGCAGTACTTC. This sequence encodes CASSLIGGRDEQYF.

This clonotype occurred many times. The CDR3 loop reads CASSRWTGSNTEAFF. Here the CDR3 DNA reads TGTGCCAGCAGCCGCTGGACAGGATCGAACACTGAAGCTTTCTTT. V is TRBV4-2 and J is TRBJ1-1; 7 nucleotides match TRBD1. The J segment lost 1 base and the V segment lost 4 bases, leaving 6 bases of the junction unmatched. The CDR3 consists of 15 residues. CDR1 LGHNA and CDR2 YNFKEQ come from the germline V gene.

This clonotype was seen more than once but under ten times. The CDR3 sequence is CSARDREGQGYTF. For the CDR3, the DNA is TGCAGTGCTAGGGACAGGGAGGGACAGGGCTACACCTTC. The chain is built from TRBV20-1 and TRBJ1-2; TRBD1 matches at 8 bases. Per germline, CDR1 DFQATT and CDR2 SNEGSKA (reference sequence). The CDR3 runs 13 residues. Unmatched junction bases numbered 8, after V lost 3 bases and J lost 8 bases.

This clonotype was recorded many times. The chain is built from TRBV7-2 and TRBJ1-3, with D uncertain. From germline, CDR1 is SGHTA and CDR2 FQGNSA. Deletions cut 1 base from V and 4 bases from J, with 5 bases between. This CDR3 contains 13 residues. The CDR3 here is CASSLEQGNTIYF. For the CDR3, the DNA is TGTGCCAGCAGCTTAGAACAGGGAAACACCATATATTTT.

The sample holds one count of this clonotype. At one end, the junction sequence differs from germline, possibly due to a read error. V gene TRBV20-1 combines with J gene TRBJ2-7; TRBD2 matches 13 bases. The CDR3 consists of 17 residues. CDR1 and CDR2 (germline): DFQATT, SNEGSKA (reference sequence). CDR3 nucleotide sequence: TGCTGTGCCTCCGAGGGACTAGCGGGACCGGAGCGGTACGAGCAGTACTTC. Translation: CCASEGLAGPERYEQYF.